The present TCR beta chain was sequenced within a study of blood T cell repertoires in COVID-19. Assay used: immunoSEQ multiplex PCR; TCRdb lists only in-frame clones, some missing. Altogether more than 45,000 clones are present, around 87% being singletons, with the ten largest covering approximately 7%. This clone is a singleton in its sample. The V gene end was trimmed by 6 bases and the J gene end by 1 base; junction bases not matched to a gene: 6. Germline lookup yields CDR1 SNHLY and CDR2 FYNNEI. The CDR3 extends over 16 amino acids. The sample comprised peripheral blood. This receptor was identified in a human donor with active COVID-19. The donor label of this sample is uncertain. The chain recombines TRBV2 with TRBJ2-2; 9 positions agree with TRBD2. The CDR3 DNA reads TGTGCCAGCAGCCTCGGACTAGCGATGAACACCGGGGAGCTGTTTTTT. Amino acids: CASSLGLAMNTGELFF.